One T cell receptor beta chain is described in this entry. Germline CDR1 reads SGHDT; CDR2 reads YYEEEE. The CDR3 is made up of 14 amino acids. With V trimmed by 4 bases and J by 3 bases, 6 bases remained unmatched. This specimen comes from a study of OX40 agonist ivuxolimab in advanced cancers. Study at large: Therapy given before enrollment (anti-PD-1, anti-PD-L1 or anti-CTLA-4) was allowed, and around 44% had some.

Repertoires were generated with immunoSEQ multiplex PCR, while TCRdb's copy carries only in-frame clones and drops some. Among roughly 30,000 clones listed, roughly nine tenths were seen once. This material consisted of CD4+ or CD8+ T cells sorted from blood, taken in a trial of the OX40 agonist ivuxolimab. The rearrangement links TRBV5-6 to TRBJ2-7; 8 bases match TRBD2. The sequence derives from an adult with an advanced solid tumor such as melanoma, head and neck, liver or kidney cancer. CDR3 nucleotide sequence: TGTGCCAGCAGCACGGGACTAGTGGGCTACGAGCAGTACTTC. Translated: CASSTGLVGYEQYF. The full variable domain, with the rest looked up from reference TRBV5-6 and TRBJ2-7, is DAGVTQSPTHLIKTRGQQVTLRCSPKSGHDTVSWYQQALGQGPQFIFQYYEEEERQRGNFPDRFSGHQFPNYSSELNVNALLLGDSALYLCASSTGLVGYEQYFGPGTRLTVT.